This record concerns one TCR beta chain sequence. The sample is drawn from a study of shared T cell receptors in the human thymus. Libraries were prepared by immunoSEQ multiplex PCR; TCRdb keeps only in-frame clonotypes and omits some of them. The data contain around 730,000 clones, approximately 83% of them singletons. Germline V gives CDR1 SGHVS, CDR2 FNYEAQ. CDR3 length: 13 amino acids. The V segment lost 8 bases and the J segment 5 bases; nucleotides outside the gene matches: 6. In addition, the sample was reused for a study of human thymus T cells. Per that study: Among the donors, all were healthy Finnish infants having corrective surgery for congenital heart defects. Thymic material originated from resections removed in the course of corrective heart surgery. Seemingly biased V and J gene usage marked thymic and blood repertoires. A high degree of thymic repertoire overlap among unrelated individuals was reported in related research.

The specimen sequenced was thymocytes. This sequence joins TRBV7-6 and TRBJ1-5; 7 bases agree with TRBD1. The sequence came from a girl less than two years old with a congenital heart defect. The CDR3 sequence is CASSGGLDQPQHF. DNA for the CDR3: TGTGCCAGCTCAGGGGGGTTGGATCAGCCCCAGCATTTT. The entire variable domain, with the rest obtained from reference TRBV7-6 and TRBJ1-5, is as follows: GAGVSQSPRYKVTKRGQDVALRCDPISGHVSLYWYRQALGQGPEFLTYFNYEAQQDKSGLPNDRFSAERPEGSISTLTIQRTEQRDSAMYRCASSGGLDQPQHFGDGTRLSIL.